This T cell receptor (beta chain) was recorded in a study of monozygotic twins with inflammatory bowel disease. TCRdb reprocessed the 5' RACE reads and reports one entry per CDR3 protein, with no DNA. Its table lists 400,000 to 500,000 distinct CDR3 sequences. Findings of the study overall: By inverse Simpson index, TCRbeta diversity was lower in IBD patients than in healthy co-twins. None of the different T cell subtypes could be distinguished from one another.

The germline V gene has CDR1 SGHKS and CDR2 YYEKEE (reference sequence). The CDR3 extends over 16 amino acids. In the case of this clonotype: What it recognizes is unknown.

Sequenced material: blood. The J gene is TRBJ1-1, the V gene TRBV5-5; the D call of TRBD1 rests on TCRdb alone, since no DNA is present to check it. This clonotype originated in a human donor with ulcerative colitis or Crohn's disease, or a healthy co-twin of an affected twin (not recorded which). The CDR3 here is CASSSRQGDKNTEAFF.